This record looks at one T cell receptor (beta chain) sequence and its context. The antigen remains unidentified. The sample originates from a study of CD8 T cells in ankylosing spondylitis. TCRdb analysed the 5' RACE reads with MiXCR anew, one entry per CDR3 protein. Of approximately 100,000 distinct CDR3 sequences in the sample, approximately 25% were seen once. Germline CDR1 and CDR2: GTSNPN and SVGIG (reference sequence). Trimming removed 2 bases at V and 1 base at J, with 10 bases between. The CDR3 has 14 residues. Study outcomes and limitations: Reportedly, matched ankylosing spondylitis synovial fluid was significantly enriched for disease-linked clones.

The sequencing sample was made of synovial fluid, either unsorted or a sorted T cell fraction (not recorded which). This sequence joins TRBV30 and TRBJ2-3, with D unresolved. The receptor was isolated from a male donor with ankylosing spondylitis. This chain's CDR3 is CAWSPSLRTDTQYF. The DNA for the CDR3 is TGTGCCTGGAGTCCCTCTTTGCGCACAGATACGCAGTATTTT.